This T cell receptor beta chain was recovered during a study of PD-1 blockade in mismatch repair-deficient tumors. Overall study context: Patients had approximately 11 mismatch repair-deficient cancer types and were previously treated and progressing. Whole-study findings and limits: Tumor-resident clones, often absent from pretreatment blood, expanded after pembrolizumab and then contracted.

The data were produced by immunoSEQ multiplex PCR, yet TCRdb's version contains in-frame clones alone and is incomplete. The top ten hold roughly 20% of the sample, which has around 38,000 clones, about 76% seen once. Germline lookup yields CDR1 MDHEN and CDR2 SYDVKM. Trimming left V 5 bases short and J 0 bases short, with 11 bases between. This CDR3 spans 14 amino acids. With respect to this clone: Its antigen is currently unknown.

Every patient had mismatch repair deficiency by PCR or immunohistochemistry. TCR sequencing covered a few patients who responded to pembrolizumab. This chain joins TRBV28 and TRBJ2-7; D is ambiguous. The receptor comes from an adult with mismatch repair-deficient cancer. The input for sequencing was peripheral blood, taken 4 weeks after starting pembrolizumab. The CDR3 region is CASSLLALSYEQYF. The CDR3 nucleotides are TGTGCCAGCAGTCTCCTCGCCCTCTCCTACGAGCAGTACTTC. The variable domain in full, with the rest retrieved from reference TRBV28 and TRBJ2-7, is DVKVTQSSRYLVKRTGEKVFLECVQDMDHENMFWYRQDPGLGLRLIYFSYDVKMKEKGDIPEGYSVSREKKERFSLILESASTNQTSMYLCASSLLALSYEQYFGPGTRLTVT.